What follows are 29 T cell receptor beta chains derived from one specimen sequenced in a study of T cells in Graves' hyperthyroidism and ophthalmopathy. TCR beta CDR3 regions were amplified from RNA transcripts. During a first-round RT-PCR of the TCR CDR3, the HTBI primer set was used. MiXCR was run by TCRdb on the multiplex PCR reads, yielding one entry per CDR3 protein. This table has some 760,000 distinct CDR3 sequences, about 15% appearing once. The sequencing sample was made of blood. The receptors come from a woman between 18 and 29 years old with Graves' hyperthyroidism.

A remark on this clonotype: A read error may be the cause here, since a much bigger clone is one base away. CDR3 in DNA: TGTGCCAGCAGTAAGGGGGAAGATACGCAGTATTTT. Protein sequence: CASSKGEDTQYF. The chain carries TRBV6-1 and TRBJ2-3; a possible D gene is TRBD1 (6 bases). The germline V and J ends were trimmed by 5 bases and 5 bases, with 8 bases remaining between them. CDR3 size: 12 residues. Germline-derived CDR1 and CDR2 are MNHNS and SASEGT.

This clonotype occurred many times. The chain combines TRBV20-1 with TRBJ2-1, with 9 bases fitting TRBD2. V shed 3 bases, J shed 2 bases, and the junction held 5 bases outside the gene matches. Germline CDR1 reads DFQATT; CDR2 reads SNEGSKA (reference sequence). The length of the CDR3 is 15 residues. CDR3 sequence reads: CSARDSSGAYNEQFF. For the CDR3, the DNA is TGCAGTGCTAGGGATTCTAGCGGGGCCTACAATGAGCAGTTCTTC.

This clonotype was seen only a few times. This CDR3 is missing its conserved last phenylalanine or tryptophan, likely due to a read error. V and J are TRBV28 and TRBJ1-1; no clear D gene. Germline-derived CDR1 and CDR2 are MDHEN and SYDVKM. This CDR3 comprises 13 residues. The V end lost 2 bases, the J end lost 1 base, and 5 bases lay between the germline ends. Here the CDR3 DNA reads TGTGCCAGCAGTTTAGCAGGGAACACTGAAGCTTTCTCT. It encodes CASSLAGNTEAFS.

This clonotype was recorded a few times. The chain links TRBV15 to TRBJ2-3; 7 bases map to TRBD2. J gave up 4 bases and V 0 bases, and 7 bases lay outside the gene matches. Germline loops: CDR1 LNHNV, CDR2 YYDKDF (reference sequence). CDR3 length: 16 amino acids. CDR3 coding DNA: TGTGCCACCAGCAGAGACAGAGGCGGGAGAGCAGATACGCAGTATTTT. This sequence encodes CATSRDRGGRADTQYF.

This clonotype was seen at least ten times. This chain uses TRBV12-3 or TRBV12-4 with TRBJ2-1, with TRBD2 matching over 14 bases. There are 16 residues in the CDR3. The trim removed 5 bases at V and 8 bases at J, leaving 8 bases unmatched. The CDR3, as DNA: TGTGCCAGCAGTGGGGGGACTAGCGGGGGAGGGTATGAGCAGTTCTTC. Its translation is CASSGGTSGGGYEQFF.

V gene TRBV27 combines with J gene TRBJ2-7; the match to TRBD1 covers 7 bases. V shed 6 bases, J shed 3 bases, and the junction held 5 bases outside the gene matches. Germline CDR1 is MNHEY and CDR2 is SMNVEV (reference sequence). The CDR3 runs to 13 residues. As DNA, the CDR3 is TGTGCCAGCAGCGCGACAGGGTTCTACGAGCAGTACTTC. Its protein product is CASSATGFYEQYF.

V gene TRBV6-2 or TRBV6-3 combines with J gene TRBJ2-5; D might be TRBD2 (6 bases). CDR1 and CDR2 from the germline V gene are MNHEY and SVGEGT. This CDR3 region has 13 residues. Trimming took off 6 bases at V and 2 bases at J, with 10 bases between the two ends. CDR3 protein: CASSRDLQETQYF. CDR3 sequence (DNA): TGTGCCAGCAGCCGGGACTTGCAAGAGACCCAGTACTTC.

The rearrangement links TRBV28 to TRBJ1-5; D possibly corresponds to TRBD1 (6 bases). The CDR3 runs to 13 residues. Trimming took off 6 bases at V and 7 bases at J, with 13 bases between the two ends. Germline V gives CDR1 MDHEN, CDR2 SYDVKM. For the CDR3, the DNA is TGTGCCAGCAGCACACAGGGTTCCCAGCCCCAGCATTTT. This codes for CASSTQGSQPQHF.

This clonotype was observed at least ten times. The CDR3 DNA is TGTGCCAGCAGTTACGCTCCTTTCTACAATGAGCAGTTCTTC. Amino acids: CASSYAPFYNEQFF. J is TRBJ2-1 and V is TRBV6-2 or TRBV6-3; D unresolved. This CDR3 has 14 residues. Trimming removed 2 bases from V and 3 bases from J, with 8 bases in between. Germline V lookup: CDR1 MNHEY, CDR2 SVGEGT.

This clonotype was counted at least ten times. This chain's CDR3 is CASSGVNFAGLAGGSAYEQYF. The CDR3 DNA sequence: TGTGCCAGCAGCGGCGTCAACTTTGCGGGACTAGCGGGAGGATCCGCCTACGAGCAGTACTTC. The gene calls are TRBV3-1 and TRBJ2-7; 15 bases are a match to TRBD2. CDR1 and CDR2 from the germline V gene are LGHDT and YNNKEL (reference sequence). V lost 5 bases, J lost 2 bases, and 19 bases stayed unmatched. The CDR3 sequence is 21 residues long.

This clonotype was counted a few times. The gene calls are TRBV5-1 and TRBJ1-2; possible D gene TRBD1, 5 bases. CDR1 is SGHRS and CDR2 is YFSETQ in the germline V gene. The CDR3 is 13 residues long. V lost 4 bases and J lost 5, with 12 bases in between. CDR3: CASSRTGEYGYTF. CDR3 sequence (DNA): TGCGCCAGCAGCCGGACGGGGGAGTATGGCTACACCTTC.

This clonotype has only a few counts. The CDR3: CATSRDLGAGARPQHF. The CDR3 DNA reads as TGTGCCACCAGCAGAGATCTAGGAGCAGGGGCCAGGCCCCAGCATTTT. V is TRBV15 and J is TRBJ1-5; D is perhaps TRBD1 (6 bases). From germline, CDR1 is LNHNV and CDR2 YYDKDF (reference sequence). Trimming took 0 bases from V and 9 from J, leaving 18 bases between them. The CDR3 extends over 16 amino acids. The entire variable domain, with the rest obtained from reference TRBV15 and TRBJ1-5, is as follows: DAMVIQNPRYQVTQFGKPVTLSCSQTLNHNVMYWYQQKSSQAPKLLFHYYDKDFNNEADTPDNFQSRRPNTSFCFLDIRSPGLGDTAMYLCATSRDLGAGARPQHFGDGTRLSIL.

This clonotype was picked up many times. The chain links TRBV11-2 to TRBJ2-2; no firm D call. The V end lost 0 bases, the J end lost 2 bases, and 10 bases lay between the germline ends. Germline values: CDR1 SGHAT, CDR2 FQNNGV. The CDR3 has 16 amino acids. The chain's CDR3 is CASSLEGNINTGELFF. The CDR3 nucleotides are TGTGCCAGCAGCTTAGAGGGCAATATTAACACCGGGGAGCTGTTTTTT.

V and J are TRBV4-1 and TRBJ2-7; 10 nucleotides match TRBD1. After removal of 1 base from V and 3 bases from J, the junction contained 3 bases not matched to a gene. The CDR3 length is 15 residues. In germline, CDR1 is MGHRA, CDR2 YSYEKL. The CDR3 region has the DNA TGCGCCAGCAGCCAAGGGGGACAGGGGCACTACGAGCAGTACTTC. Translating it yields CASSQGGQGHYEQYF.

This clonotype was seen ten or more times. CDR3 nucleotides: TGTGCCAGCAGTCCCCCGAAGATAGCGGGAGGCCTACGATCCTACGAGCAGTACTTC. Translation: CASSPPKIAGGLRSYEQYF. The chain employs TRBV27 and TRBJ2-7; 10 positions agree with TRBD2. With V trimmed by 5 bases and J by 1 base, 17 bases remained unmatched. The CDR3 is made up of 19 amino acids. Per germline, CDR1 MNHEY and CDR2 SMNVEV (reference sequence).

The table lists this clonotype with many counts. The chain uses TRBV6-1 and TRBJ2-7, with TRBD2 matching 7 bases. Germline V gives CDR1 MNHNS, CDR2 SASEGT. The CDR3 contains 15 residues. After removal of 5 bases from V and 6 bases from J, the junction contained 13 bases not matched to a gene. DNA of the CDR3: TGTGCCAGCAGTACCTACCGGACTAGTCGGGCCGAGCAGTACTTC. It codes for CASSTYRTSRAEQYF.

Many counts were recorded for this clonotype. This chain uses TRBV20-1 with TRBJ2-3, with 8 bases that match TRBD2. The CDR3 is 16 amino acids. Trimming at V came to 5 bases and at J to 2 bases, leaving 12 bases not matched to a gene. Germline V gives CDR1 DFQATT, CDR2 SNEGSKA (reference sequence). The DNA for the CDR3 is TGCAGTGCTGCCTCGGGACTAGGGACACTCACAGATACGCAGTATTTT. Residues: CSAASGLGTLTDTQYF.

This clonotype occurred many times. CDR3 sequence reads: CASSATSGSSYEQYF. DNA of the CDR3: TGTGCCAGCAGCGCGACTAGCGGGAGCTCCTACGAGCAGTACTTC. This chain joins TRBV9 and TRBJ2-7; TRBD2 aligns across 12 bases. The V and J ends lost 3 bases and 0 bases, in that order; junction bases with no gene match: 1. The CDR3 length is 15 residues. From germline, CDR1 is SGDLS and CDR2 YYNGEE.

This clonotype has ten or more counts. This rearrangement joins TRBV28 to TRBJ2-1; 8 bases line up with TRBD1. Germline V gene data show CDR1 as MDHEN and CDR2 as SYDVKM. Trimming cost V 2 bases and J 3 bases; bases outside gene matches: 12. The CDR3 has 18 amino acids. This chain's CDR3 is CASSLRTQGARGYNEQFF. The CDR3 coding sequence is TGTGCCAGCAGTTTACGGACGCAGGGGGCGCGGGGCTACAATGAGCAGTTCTTC.

This clonotype was seen a few times. The chain carries TRBV5-1 and TRBJ2-1; tentatively, D is TRBD2 (5 bases). V lost 4 bases to trimming and J lost 5 bases, with 19 bases between them. The CDR3 has 16 amino acids. Germline V gene data show CDR1 as SGHRS and CDR2 as YFSETQ. The CDR3 nucleotides read TGCGCCAGCAGCCTAGGGCGCCTGGAGGAAAACAATGAGCAGTTCTTC. This sequence encodes CASSLGRLEENNEQFF.

There are a few counts of this clonotype. This chain's CDR3 is CSARDYFVLTQLGEQFF. DNA for the CDR3: TGCAGTGCTAGAGATTATTTTGTTCTGACCCAGCTTGGAGAGCAGTTCTTC. The chain has TRBV20-1 and TRBJ2-1, with no clear D. The V end lost 0 bases, the J end lost 10 bases, and 25 bases lay between the germline ends. Germline V gene sequence: CDR1 DFQATT, CDR2 SNEGSKA (reference sequence). The CDR3 sequence is 17 residues long.

This clonotype was counted ten times or more. The genes are TRBV12-5 and TRBJ1-1; possible D gene TRBD1, 5 bases. The CDR3 has 17 residues. Trimming cost V 5 bases and J 0 bases, with 19 bases left between them. Germline CDR1 LGHNT, CDR2 FRNRAP. As DNA, the CDR3 is TGTGCTAGTGGTCCCCATGGGGACGGCTCTATGAACACTGAAGCTTTCTTT. Translating gives CASGPHGDGSMNTEAFF. The full variable domain, with the rest looked up from reference TRBV12-5 and TRBJ1-1, is DARVTQTPRHKVTEMGQEVTMRCQPILGHNTVFWYRQTMMQGLELLAYFRNRAPLDDSGMPKDRFSAEMPDATLATLKIQPSEPRDSAVYFCASGPHGDGSMNTEAFFGQGTRLTVV.

This clonotype was observed a few times. This chain connects TRBV19 to TRBJ1-1, with TRBD1 as a possible D gene (5 bases). The CDR3 is 16 amino acids. Germline V gene lookup returns CDR1 LNHDA and CDR2 SQIVND (reference sequence). Trimming removed 4 bases from V and 2 bases from J, with 17 bases in between. CDR3 DNA: TGTGCCAGTAGTAATCGGGAGGGGAACTCAAACACTGAAGCTTTCTTT. Protein: CASSNREGNSNTEAFF.

This clonotype was detected many times. This sequence joins TRBV7-8 and TRBJ2-7; possibly TRBD1 for D (6 bases). V lost 4 bases, J lost 5 bases, and 9 bases lay in between. The CDR3 runs 12 residues. Germline assignment: CDR1 SGHVS and CDR2 FQNEAQ. The CDR3 sequence: CASSSGVHEQYF. Written as DNA, the CDR3 is TGTGCCAGCAGCTCAGGGGTTCACGAGCAGTACTTC.

This clonotype has a handful of counts. The chain combines TRBV25-1 with TRBJ2-3, with 9 nucleotides matching TRBD2. Germline V CDR1 and CDR2: MGHDK, SYGVNS. The CDR3 runs 16 residues. Germline trimming cut 2 bases from V and 3 bases from J; bases unmatched to any gene: 6. For the CDR3, the DNA is TGTGCCAGCAGTGAAGCGGGAGGGGGCGCAACAGATACGCAGTATTTT. Protein product: CASSEAGGGATDTQYF.

This clonotype was picked up many times. The rearrangement uses TRBV10-3 and TRBJ2-3; D is possibly TRBD2 (5 bases). V lost 6 bases, J lost 5 bases, and 15 bases lay in between. The length of the CDR3 is 14 residues. Germline assignment: CDR1 ENHRY and CDR2 SYGVKD. CDR3 sequence (DNA): TGTGCCATCAGACTAGAAGGGTTCGGAGATACGCAGTATTTT. Protein: CAIRLEGFGDTQYF.

This clonotype was seen a few times. The genes are TRBV6-4 and TRBJ2-1; no clear D. CDR1 MRHNA and CDR2 SNTAGT come from the germline V gene. Trimming cost V 0 bases and J 3 bases, with 12 bases left between them. CDR3 length: 16 residues. The CDR3 protein is CASSDSASVGYNEQFF. In DNA, the CDR3 is TGTGCCAGCAGTGACTCAGCTTCGGTTGGCTACAATGAGCAGTTCTTC.

The chain combines TRBV24-1 with TRBJ2-5, with TRBD1 matching over 7 bases. V lost 0 bases and J lost 6; bases outside the gene matches: 15. CDR1 KGHDR and CDR2 SFDVKD come from the germline V gene. This CDR3 is built from 18 residues. CDR3 bases: TGTGCCACCAGTGATTTGCCCCAAGACAGGGACGACAAAAAGACCCAGTACTTC. Encoded protein: CATSDLPQDRDDKKTQYF.

About this clonotype itself: Relative to the germline gene, one junction end is altered; a read error may explain this. The J gene is TRBJ1-2, the V gene TRBV29-1; weak D call: TRBD1 (6 bases). The CDR3 length is 12 residues. Germline CDR1 is SQVTM and CDR2 is ANQGSEA. The CDR3 loop is CSVEGQYYGYTF. In DNA, the CDR3 is TGCAGCGTGGAAGGACAGTACTATGGCTACACCTTC.